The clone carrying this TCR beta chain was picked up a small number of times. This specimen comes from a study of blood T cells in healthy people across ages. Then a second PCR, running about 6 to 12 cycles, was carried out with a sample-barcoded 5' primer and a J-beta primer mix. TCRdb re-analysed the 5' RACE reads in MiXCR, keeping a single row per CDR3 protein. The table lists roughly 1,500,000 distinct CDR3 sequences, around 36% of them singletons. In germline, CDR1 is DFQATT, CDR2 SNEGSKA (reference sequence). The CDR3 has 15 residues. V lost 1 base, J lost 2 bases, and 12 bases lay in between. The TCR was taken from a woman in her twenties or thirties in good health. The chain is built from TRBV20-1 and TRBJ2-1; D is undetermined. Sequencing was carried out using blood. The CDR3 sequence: CSARASLGPYNEQFF. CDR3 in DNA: TGCAGTGCTAGAGCCTCTCTAGGGCCCTACAATGAGCAGTTCTTC.